The 24 T cell receptor beta chains below all came from one sample that was sequenced in a study of early T cells in non-severe SARS-CoV-2 infection. TCRdb ran MiXCR on the 5' RACE reads and lists one entry per CDR3 protein. The sample holds around 92,000 distinct CDR3 sequences; approximately 9.9% are singletons and the top ten take around 5.1%. Input material: whole blood. These receptors were collected from an adult who was a healthcare worker with PCR-confirmed SARS-CoV-2 infection or an uninfected control (not recorded which).

This clonotype turned up a few times. The J gene is TRBJ1-1, the V gene TRBV7-9; D unresolved. Trimming removed 3 bases from V and 6 bases from J, with 14 bases in between. Germline loops: CDR1 SEHNR, CDR2 FQNEAQ (reference sequence). This CDR3 has 14 amino acids. CDR3 sequence (DNA): TGTGCCAGCAGCTTCAGCACGATACCCTCTGAAGCTTTCTTT. Translation: CASSFSTIPSEAFF.

Many counts were recorded for this clonotype. The rearrangement joins TRBV7-3 to TRBJ2-1, with 10 nucleotides matching TRBD2. Unmatched junction bases numbered 6, after V lost 5 bases and J lost 2 bases. The CDR3 runs 16 residues. Germline values: CDR1 SGHTA, CDR2 FQGTGA. The CDR3 reads CASSPQAGGAYNEQFF. DNA of the CDR3: TGTGCCAGCAGCCCCCAAGCGGGAGGGGCCTACAATGAGCAGTTCTTC. The full variable domain, rest sourced from reference TRBV7-3 and TRBJ2-1, is GAGVSQTPSNKVTEKGKYVELRCDPISGHTALYWYRQSLGQGPEFLIYFQGTGAADDSGLPNDRFFAVRPEGSVSTLKIQRTERGDSAVYLCASSPQAGGAYNEQFFGPGTRLTVL.

This clonotype was counted between two and nine times. This sequence joins TRBV20-1 and TRBJ1-6, with 7 nucleotides matching TRBD1. The CDR3 sequence is 14 residues long. Germline-derived CDR1 and CDR2 are DFQATT and SNEGSKA (reference sequence). Losses at the gene ends were 4 bases for V and 4 bases for J; bases not matched to a gene: 4. DNA for the CDR3: TGCAGTGCTAAGGGGGCCCCGTATAATTCACCCCTCCACTTT. Its protein is CSAKGAPYNSPLHF.

The chain combines TRBV5-1 with TRBJ2-3; TRBD1 matches 8 bases. This CDR3 has 15 amino acids. V lost 2 bases, J lost 2 bases, and 4 bases stayed unmatched. Germline V lookup: CDR1 SGHRS, CDR2 YFSETQ. The CDR3 nucleotides are TGCGCCAGCAGCTTCCGACAGGGGTTCACAGATACGCAGTATTTT. Translating it yields CASSFRQGFTDTQYF.

This clonotype was observed many times. The rearrangement links TRBV11-2 to TRBJ2-7; D perhaps matches TRBD1 (6 bases). V was pared by 5 bases and J by 1 base, with 18 bases between. The V gene's germline CDR1 is SGHAT and CDR2 FQNNGV. The CDR3 is 16 residues long. CDR3 bases: TGTGCCAGCAGCCCCCCCCCGGGCAGGGGTTCCTACGAGCAGTACTTC. Translation: CASSPPPGRGSYEQYF.

This chain uses TRBV19 with TRBJ2-6; possibly TRBD1 for D (7 bases). Trimming removed 7 bases from V and 2 bases from J, with 18 bases in between. The CDR3 loop spans 17 amino acids. Germline V gives CDR1 LNHDA, CDR2 SQIVND (reference sequence). DNA of the CDR3: TGTGCCAGTATGCGGGACAGCCCTCGAGCTGGGGCCAACGTCCTGACTTTC. It is translated as CASMRDSPRAGANVLTF.

This clonotype has more than one count but fewer than ten. The V and J genes are TRBV29-1 and TRBJ1-1, with D unresolved. This CDR3 spans 15 amino acids. The V and J ends lost 0 bases and 4 bases respectively, with 15 bases between them. Germline CDR1 SQVTM, CDR2 ANQGSEA. CDR3 protein: CSVEDLRSPGTEAFF. DNA of the CDR3: TGCAGCGTTGAAGATCTTCGTTCTCCAGGCACTGAAGCTTTCTTT.

Remarks on this clonotype: This could be a read error, since a much larger clone is one nucleotide away. The V call is TRBV5-1, the J call TRBJ2-3, with D possibly being TRBD1 or TRBD2 (5 bases each). Germline values: CDR1 SGHRS, CDR2 YFSETQ. The CDR3 is made up of 14 amino acids. The CDR3 DNA follows: TGCGCCAGCAGCTTGAGTAGGGAGACAGATACGCTGTATTTT. It translates to CASSLSRETDTLYF. Based on the CDR3 plus reference TRBV5-1 and TRBJ2-3, the full variable domain is KAGVTQTPRYLIKTRGQQVTLSCSPISGHRSVSWYQQTPGQGLQFLFEYFSETQRNKGNFPGRFSGRQFSNSRSEMNVSTLELGDSALYLCASSLSRETDTLYFGPGTRLTVL.

This clonotype has a count of ten or more. The chain combines TRBV5-1 with TRBJ1-1, with D uncertain. The V end lost 0 bases, the J end lost 1 base, and 7 bases lay between the germline ends. This CDR3 comprises 14 residues. Germline V CDR1 and CDR2: SGHRS, YFSETQ. This CDR3 is CASSLGAGNTEAFF. CDR3 bases: TGCGCCAGCAGCTTGGGGGCTGGGAACACTGAAGCTTTCTTT.

The rearrangement joins TRBV20-1 to TRBJ2-2; the D is unclear. V was cut by 4 bases and J by 0 bases, with 6 bases left in between. CDR1 and CDR2 from the germline V gene are DFQATT and SNEGSKA (reference sequence). The CDR3 loop spans 13 amino acids. CDR3 loop: CSATGPNTGELFF. DNA of the CDR3: TGCAGTGCTACCGGACCGAACACCGGGGAGCTGTTTTTT.

The chain has TRBV12-3 or TRBV12-4 and TRBJ2-7; TRBD1 might be the D (6 bases). With 3 bases removed from V and 5 bases from J, the gap between germline ends came to 11 bases. The CDR3 has 13 amino acids. The CDR3 here is CASSFTRGNEQYF. The CDR3 bases are TGTGCCAGCAGTTTCACCAGGGGCAACGAGCAGTACTTC.

This clonotype was seen a handful of times. The rearrangement joins TRBV24-1 to TRBJ2-1; D gene unclear. V was clipped by 5 bases and J by 6 bases, with 4 bases between them. The length of the CDR3 is 11 residues. Germline V gene lookup returns CDR1 KGHDR and CDR2 SFDVKD. This CDR3 is CATSAFNEQFF. Here the CDR3 DNA reads TGTGCCACCAGTGCCTTCAATGAGCAGTTCTTC.

The chain has TRBV10-3 and TRBJ1-1, with D possibly matching TRBD1 (5 bases). The CDR3 runs 12 residues. Trimming removed 2 bases from V and 5 bases from J, with 6 bases in between. In germline, CDR1 is ENHRY, CDR2 SYGVKD. The CDR3: CAISERGTEAFF. CDR3 in DNA: TGTGCCATCAGTGAGCGGGGGACTGAAGCTTTCTTT.

The rearrangement uses TRBV6-1 and TRBJ2-7; D might be TRBD1 (6 bases). This CDR3 spans 17 amino acids. Germline loops: CDR1 MNHNS, CDR2 SASEGT. V shed 7 bases and J shed 2 bases, with 24 bases lying between them. The CDR3 nucleotides read TGTGCCAGCATCGTCCCTTTGGACAGAAACTTTGCCTACGAGCAGTACTTC. It codes for CASIVPLDRNFAYEQYF.

This clonotype was observed many times. The chain couples TRBV10-3 to TRBJ1-2; perhaps TRBD1 as D (6 bases). Trimming stripped 8 bases from V and 1 base from J, with 11 bases between. The CDR3 consists of 13 residues. Germline lookup yields CDR1 ENHRY and CDR2 SYGVKD. CDR3 in amino acids: CAISGTNNYGYTF. As DNA, the CDR3 is TGTGCCATCTCCGGGACAAATAACTATGGCTACACCTTC.

In its sample, this clonotype was seen many times. The chain links TRBV27 to TRBJ1-2; D is ambiguous. V lost 5 bases to trimming and J lost 8 bases, with 21 bases between them. Germline V gene sequence: CDR1 MNHEY, CDR2 SMNVEV (reference sequence). CDR3 length: 15 amino acids. Written as DNA, the CDR3 is TGTGCCAGCAGTAGGAAAAAGACCCCTGGACTCGGCTACACCTTC. Translated: CASSRKKTPGLGYTF.

J is TRBJ2-4 and V is TRBV5-1; 10 bases are a match to TRBD1. This CDR3 contains 15 residues. Trimming at V came to 4 bases and at J to 1 base, leaving 2 bases not matched to a gene. CDR1 is SGHRS, CDR2 YFSETQ, per germline. The CDR3 reads CASSQGQGAKNIQYF. The CDR3 DNA follows: TGCGCCAGCAGCCAGGGACAGGGGGCCAAAAACATTCAGTACTTC.

This clonotype was recorded a few times. The chain has TRBV5-1 and TRBJ2-1; TRBD1 is a possible D gene (6 bases). The ends were cut back, 7 bases at V and 5 bases at J, with 16 bases in the middle. The V gene's germline CDR1 is SGHRS and CDR2 YFSETQ. This CDR3 is built from 14 residues. This CDR3 is CASQNTGMDNEQFF. The CDR3 DNA follows: TGCGCCAGCCAAAACACAGGGATGGACAATGAGCAGTTCTTC.

This clonotype has at least ten counts. The V call is TRBV28, the J call TRBJ1-1; possibly TRBD1 for D (5 bases). This CDR3 is 12 amino acids long. V lost 6 bases and J 5 bases, leaving 10 bases between the germline ends. The V gene's germline CDR1 is MDHEN and CDR2 SYDVKM. The CDR3 here is CASRQGRTEAFF. The CDR3 DNA follows: TGTGCCAGCAGGCAGGGTAGGACTGAAGCTTTCTTT.

Notes on this clonotype: Its ends do not fully match the called genes, so a read error is possible. This chain uses TRBV12-3 or TRBV12-4 with TRBJ2-7; TRBD1 or TRBD2 may be the D gene (7 bases each). The CDR3 spans 16 residues. The CDR3 protein is CASSPGGAGASYEQHF. The CDR3 coding sequence is TGTGCCAGCAGCCCAGGGGGTGCGGGGGCATCCTACGAGCAGCACTTC.

The chain joins TRBV6-5 to TRBJ2-1; the D call may be TRBD1 or TRBD2 (5 bases each). Per germline, CDR1 MNHEY and CDR2 SVGAGI. V was pared by 5 bases and J by 12 bases, with 11 bases between. This CDR3 has 11 amino acids. The CDR3 DNA reads TGTGCCAGCAGTGTGGGGGTTGTGCAGTTCTTC. It is translated as CASSVGVVQFF.

This clonotype was detected many times. The V and J genes are TRBV2 and TRBJ1-2; no clear D gene. With 8 bases removed from V and 7 bases from J, the gap between germline ends came to 23 bases. CDR3 size: 15 residues. The V gene's germline CDR1 is SNHLY and CDR2 FYNNEI. This CDR3 is CASHAGLDFWAGYTF. In DNA form, the CDR3 reads TGTGCCAGCCATGCGGGCCTAGACTTCTGGGCTGGCTACACCTTC.

This clonotype has only a few counts. The V gene is TRBV7-9, the J gene TRBJ2-7, with D possibly being TRBD2 (6 bases). Trimming left V 1 base short and J 6 bases short, with 10 bases between. The CDR3 has 13 residues. Germline CDR1 SEHNR, CDR2 FQNEAQ (reference sequence). The CDR3 coding sequence is TGTGCCAGCAGCTTAGGCGGGGTTGGCGAGCAGTACTTC. This sequence encodes CASSLGGVGEQYF. The complete variable domain, with remaining parts taken from reference TRBV7-9 and TRBJ2-7, reads DTGVSQNPRHKITKRGQNVTFRCDPISEHNRLYWYRQTLGQGPEFLTYFQNEAQLEKSRLLSDRFSAERPKGSFSTLEIQRTEQGDSAMYLCASSLGGVGEQYFGPGTRLTVT.

This clonotype was seen many times. This chain joins TRBV28 and TRBJ1-1; D gene ambiguous. This CDR3 contains 13 residues. Germline assignment: CDR1 MDHEN and CDR2 SYDVKM. Deletions cut 2 bases from V and 4 bases from J, with 8 bases between. The CDR3 protein is CASSLARLTEAFF. The DNA of the CDR3 is TGTGCCAGCAGTTTAGCGCGACTCACTGAAGCTTTCTTT.